This T cell receptor beta chain was sequenced during a study of T-cell reconstitution after alpha-beta-depleted transplantation in children (TCRdb year 2016). A note on the overall study: Using TCR repertoire profiling, the study followed T-cell immune reconstitution in a quantitative way in children after TCRalphabeta/CD19-depleted allogeneic hematopoietic cell transplantation.

This sample's treatment or condition label indicates: allogeneic hematopoietic cell transplantation with graft depleted of TCRalphabeta T cells and CD19 B cells. TCRalphabeta/CD19-depleted allogeneic hematopoietic cell grafts were given to the transplant recipients, all of whom were children. This clonotype was recorded many times. Its antigen is not yet known. There are no base qualities to consult, and no much larger clone falls within one base. In the germline V gene, CDR1 corresponds to SQVTM and CDR2 to ANQGSEA. V is cut back by 4 bases and J by 4 bases, with 7 bases in the junction unmatched. The CDR3 covers 14 residues, taking in both the cysteine and the phenylalanine. Here the CDR3 DNA is all that survives: 42 bases in frame from base 1. Receptors were amplified or captured by PCR. The listed sequencing device is Illumina HiSeq 2500. TCR library preparation used molecular barcoding, with unique molecular identifiers applied to normalize quantification of the TCRbeta repertoire. Using fastp trimming at Q25 and MiXCR clonotype assembly, TCRdb reanalyzed the public sequencing data and kept in-frame beta chains. Under each unique CDR3 protein, matching rows form one entry showing the most common genes and DNA. For this sample there are approximately 190,000 distinct CDR3 sequences; roughly 6% appear just once. Around 4.1% of the sample rests with the top ten.

What the study reported, not specific to this receptor: Over subsequent months, a decline in hyperexpanded clone frequencies was noted, and after one year, T-cell counts and TCRbeta diversity were mostly ascribed to newly produced T cells. The high TCRbeta diversity at day 60 in some patients was ascribed to recipient T cells and intrathymic progenitors that had survived conditioning. About two months after transplant, the apparently early recovery of alphabetaT-cell counts reportedly depended on just several hundred clones that had expanded rapidly and came from non-depleted graft cells.

The TCR sequence derives from a girl in the first two years of life with combined immunodeficiency, due to receive a stem cell transplant. The material was PBMCs, obtained before TCRalphabeta/CD19-depleted stem cell transplant. Recombination connected TRBV29-1 to TRBJ2-1, with 7 middle bases fitting TRBD2. The CDR3 sequence is CSVGSRGTYNEQFF. The sequenced DNA is TGCAGCGTTGGGTCGCGGGGGACTTACAATGAGCAGTTCTTC.